This T cell receptor beta chain was retrieved from a study of blood T cells in healthy people across ages. Study findings and constraints: Diversity estimates drawn from one million T cells were deemed underestimates.

Losses at the gene ends were 6 bases for V and 0 bases for J; bases not matched to a gene: 8. Per the germline V gene, CDR1 is MNHNS and CDR2 is SASEGT. This CDR3 comprises 19 residues. With respect to this clonotype: Its antigen is currently unknown.

It was with a sample-barcoded 5' primer and a J-beta primer mix that a second PCR of roughly 7 to 12 cycles was run. TCRdb re-called the 5' RACE reads through MiXCR, storing one row per CDR3 protein. The sample holds about 1,500,000 distinct CDR3 sequences, about 43% seen once. The authors isolated at least 6 million PBMCs per sample. The total RNA that was extracted per sample amounted to at least 6 micrograms. This sequence was found in a woman between 18 and 29 years old in good health. The chain uses TRBV6-1 and TRBJ2-1, with TRBD2 identical over 16 bases. Sequences were obtained from blood. The CDR3 region has the DNA TGTGCCAGCAGCCCGGGGGGACTAGCGGGGGGGGCCTCCTACAATGAGCAGTTCTTC. It codes for CASSPGGLAGGASYNEQFF.